Following are 19 T cell receptor beta chains from one sample sequenced in a study of early T cells in non-severe SARS-CoV-2 infection. One entry per CDR3 protein, called by TCRdb with MiXCR from the 5' RACE reads. This table has more than 20,000 distinct CDR3 sequences, under 5.5% appearing once. Input material: whole blood. The receptors shown here come from an adult who was a healthcare worker with PCR-confirmed SARS-CoV-2 infection or an uninfected control (not recorded which).

Many counts were recorded for this clonotype. CDR3 bases: TGCGCCAGCCGGGAGACTAGCGGATCCAATGAGCAGTTCTTC. Encoded protein: CASRETSGSNEQFF. This chain joins TRBV5-1 and TRBJ2-1, with 9 bases that match TRBD2. CDR1 SGHRS and CDR2 YFSETQ come from the germline V gene. Trimming removed 7 bases from V and 6 bases from J; junction bases left unmatched: 8. CDR3 length equals 14 residues.

This clonotype turned up a few times. The rearrangement joins TRBV19 to TRBJ1-5, with no clear D. The CDR3 loop spans 16 amino acids. The V end was cut by 7 bases, the J end by 0 bases, with 16 bases between. The germline V gene encodes CDR1 LNHDA and CDR2 SQIVND (reference sequence). DNA of the CDR3: TGTGCCAGTACCGAACTGACCATGTATAGCAATCAGCCCCAGCATTTT. Translated, it gives CASTELTMYSNQPQHF.

This clonotype was recorded many times. The rearrangement links TRBV18 to TRBJ2-5; 8 nucleotides agree with TRBD1. The germline V gene has CDR1 KGHSH and CDR2 LQKENI. Trimming at V came to 6 bases and at J to 5 bases, leaving 8 bases not matched to a gene. The CDR3 runs to 14 residues. CDR3 sequence (DNA): TGTGCCAGCTCCCTCGACAGGGGCGGTGAGACCCAGTACTTC. This sequence encodes CASSLDRGGETQYF.

At least ten counts were recorded for this clonotype. V gene TRBV30 combines with J gene TRBJ2-7; D is unresolved. CDR1 and CDR2 (germline): GTSNPN, SVGIG (reference sequence). This CDR3 region has 15 residues. The V end lost 2 bases, the J end lost 3 bases, and 17 bases lay between the germline ends. This CDR3 reads CAWSLGLSDLYEQYF. CDR3 in DNA: TGTGCCTGGAGTTTGGGCCTATCGGATCTCTACGAGCAGTACTTC.

This clonotype turned up a few times. The chain combines TRBV4-1 with TRBJ2-7; 10 nucleotides agree with TRBD1. V trimming: 0 bases; J trimming: 0 bases; junction bases outside the gene matches: 8. This CDR3 contains 18 residues. From germline, CDR1 is MGHRA and CDR2 YSYEKL. The CDR3 region has the DNA TGCGCCAGCAGCCAAGAACCTCTGACAGGGGGCTACTCCTACGAGCAGTACTTC. It is translated as CASSQEPLTGGYSYEQYF.

This clonotype was picked up a small number of times. A read error may be the cause here, since a much bigger clone is one base away. The gene calls are TRBV6-2 or TRBV6-3 and TRBJ1-4; D is ambiguous. The ends were cut back, 7 bases at V and 0 bases at J, with 12 bases in the middle. The CDR3 is made up of 15 amino acids. Germline lookup yields CDR1 MNHEY and CDR2 SVGEGT. The CDR3 sequence is CASILDGATNEKLFF. As DNA, the CDR3 is TGTGCCAGCATCCTGGACGGTGCAACTAATGAAAAACTGTTTTTT.

V gene TRBV6-5 combines with J gene TRBJ2-1; D ambiguous. Germline-derived CDR1 and CDR2 are MNHEY and SVGAGI. The CDR3 is 12 residues long. The V end lost 5 bases, the J end lost 12 bases, and 14 bases lay between the germline ends. The CDR3 bases are TGTGCCAGCAGTCGCCCCGACCACGCGCAGTTCTTC. Translated: CASSRPDHAQFF.

CDR3 nucleotides: TGTGCCAGCAGCTATGGGACTAGCAACACCGGGGAGCTGTTTTTT. Protein product: CASSYGTSNTGELFF. The chain has TRBV7-8 and TRBJ2-2; the match to TRBD2 covers 9 bases. Trimming cost V 4 bases and J 2 bases; bases outside gene matches: 2. This CDR3 spans 15 amino acids. Germline V lookup: CDR1 SGHVS, CDR2 FQNEAQ.

This clonotype was found many times. CDR3 nucleotides: TGTGCCAGCAGCTTGGGACAGGGAAGGGAAGCTTTCTTT. This codes for CASSLGQGREAFF. V is TRBV7-6 and J is TRBJ1-1, with 9 bases identical to TRBD1. The V gene's germline CDR1 is SGHVS and CDR2 FNYEAQ. This CDR3 has 13 residues. V gave up 3 bases and J gave up 8 bases; unmatched junction bases: 4.

The V and J genes are TRBV27 and TRBJ2-7, with D perhaps being TRBD1 or TRBD2 (6 bases each). Germline V gene sequence: CDR1 MNHEY, CDR2 SMNVEV (reference sequence). V gave up 6 bases and J gave up 2 bases, with 17 bases separating them. This CDR3 region has 15 residues. The CDR3 sequence is CASRTGGEKTYEQYF. In nucleotides, the CDR3 is TGTGCCAGCAGGACAGGAGGGGAGAAAACCTACGAGCAGTACTTC.

The table lists this clonotype with a few counts. The chain links TRBV12-3 or TRBV12-4 to TRBJ2-2, with TRBD2 as a possible D gene (5 bases). The germline V and J ends were trimmed by 6 bases and 3 bases, with 17 bases remaining between them. The CDR3 contains 16 residues. CDR3 nucleotides: TGTGCCAGCAGACCGGACTCCCTGATACACACCGGGGAGCTGTTTTTT. Residues: CASRPDSLIHTGELFF.

This clonotype was observed a few times. This sequence joins TRBV21-1 and TRBJ1-5. TRBV21-1 is a pseudogene locus. CDR3 length: 10 amino acids. CDR3 protein: CASSPRPQHF. CDR3 coding DNA: TGTGCCAGCAGCCCGCGGCCCCAGCATTTT.

This clonotype was picked up many times. This sequence joins TRBV2 and TRBJ1-5; D is unresolved. The CDR3 contains 14 residues. The V end lost 6 bases, the J end lost 1 base, and 10 bases lay between the germline ends. From germline, CDR1 is SNHLY and CDR2 FYNNEI. The CDR3 sequence is CASSPGRSNQPQHF. The CDR3 bases are TGTGCCAGCAGCCCCGGACGGAGCAATCAGCCCCAGCATTTT.

The sample holds many counts of this clonotype. The J gene is TRBJ1-4, the V gene TRBV4-3; 8 nucleotides align to TRBD1. V lost 4 bases and J lost 0; bases outside the gene matches: 7. The CDR3 is 17 amino acids. Per the germline V gene, CDR1 is LGHNA and CDR2 is YSLEER. CDR3 nucleotide sequence: TGCGCCAGCAGCCCTATCAGGGGGCGATCAACTAATGAAAAACTGTTTTTT. Translated: CASSPIRGRSTNEKLFF.

This clonotype was observed a few times. The rearrangement joins TRBV2 to TRBJ2-5; D remains ambiguous. The CDR3 totals 14 residues. Per the germline V gene, CDR1 is SNHLY and CDR2 is FYNNEI. V lost 3 bases and J lost 5, with 13 bases in between. CDR3: CASSDGNSGETQYF. Written as DNA, the CDR3 is TGTGCCAGCAGTGATGGGAATTCCGGGGAGACCCAGTACTTC.

This clonotype was counted only a few times. The gene calls are TRBV4-3 and TRBJ1-2, with D uncertain. Germline lookup yields CDR1 LGHNA and CDR2 YSLEER. CDR3 length: 15 residues. V was cut by 2 bases and J by 4 bases, with 14 bases left in between. CDR3 protein: CASSQFREPLYGYTF. The CDR3 DNA follows: TGCGCCAGCAGCCAATTCCGCGAGCCACTCTATGGCTACACCTTC.

This clonotype was seen repeatedly, ten times or more. The chain links TRBV7-9 to TRBJ2-3; D gene uncertain. The CDR3 runs 12 residues. Germline V gives CDR1 SEHNR, CDR2 FQNEAQ (reference sequence). V gave up 2 bases and J gave up 0 bases, with 0 bases separating them. The DNA for the CDR3 is TGTGCCAGCAGCTTAAGCACAGATACGCAGTATTTT. Amino acids: CASSLSTDTQYF. The whole variable domain, remainder taken from reference TRBV7-9 and TRBJ2-3, is DTGVSQNPRHKITKRGQNVTFRCDPISEHNRLYWYRQTLGQGPEFLTYFQNEAQLEKSRLLSDRFSAERPKGSFSTLEIQRTEQGDSAMYLCASSLSTDTQYFGPGTRLTVL.

This clonotype was counted between two and nine times. This rearrangement joins TRBV11-2 to TRBJ2-7; 12 bases fit TRBD2. The CDR3 contains 17 residues. Losses at the gene ends were 0 bases for V and 7 bases for J; bases not matched to a gene: 10. Germline loops: CDR1 SGHAT, CDR2 FQNNGV. CDR3 protein: CASSLDRWLAGGQEQYF. CDR3 coding DNA: TGTGCCAGCAGCTTAGATCGATGGCTAGCGGGGGGGCAAGAGCAGTACTTC.

This clonotype was seen only a few times. The chain carries TRBV10-3 and TRBJ2-5; 9 bases fit TRBD2. The trim removed 0 bases at V and 2 bases at J, leaving 4 bases unmatched. The germline V gene has CDR1 ENHRY and CDR2 SYGVKD. CDR3 length: 16 residues. The CDR3 loop reads CAISESQSGGQETQYF. CDR3 in DNA: TGTGCCATCAGTGAGTCACAGAGCGGGGGGCAAGAGACCCAGTACTTC.